Presented here are 16 T cell receptor beta chains from one specimen sequenced in a study of human versus mouse CDR3 diversity and MHC coevolution. Some clones are missing from TCRdb's copy, which holds only in-frame ones; the method was immunoSEQ multiplex PCR. The table shows about 83,000 clones, with around 92% occurring only once. The sequenced material came from naive CD4+ T cells from blood. The subset: CD45RO-negative CD62L-positive naive CD4 T cells. The receptors derive from a person aged 30-69 years in good health.

The rearrangement joins TRBV4-1 to TRBJ1-4; 7 nucleotides align to TRBD1. Germline trimming cut 0 bases from V and 11 bases from J; bases unmatched to any gene: 9. CDR3 length: 15 residues. CDR1 and CDR2 (germline): MGHRA, YSYEKL. In DNA, the CDR3 is TGCGCCAGCAGCCAAGAAGACAGGGAGAGTCGCAAACTGTTTTTT. Protein: CASSQEDRESRKLFF.

The chain recombines TRBV5-4 with TRBJ2-5; the D gene is possibly TRBD2 (6 bases). Deletions cut 4 bases from V and 11 bases from J, with 18 bases between. The length of the CDR3 is 13 residues. Germline-derived CDR1 and CDR2 are SGHNT and YYREEE (reference sequence). The CDR3 protein is CASSGGTTYGQYF. The CDR3 DNA reads TGTGCCAGCAGCGGAGGGACGACCTACGGACAGTACTTC.

The rearrangement uses TRBV5-1 and TRBJ2-6; D unclear. V lost 0 bases, J lost 0 bases, and 13 bases lay in between. CDR1 SGHRS and CDR2 YFSETQ come from the germline V gene. This CDR3 has 18 residues. CDR3 protein: CASSLVSVTLSGANVLTF. In DNA form, the CDR3 reads TGCGCCAGCAGCTTGGTGTCCGTGACTCTCTCTGGGGCCAACGTCCTGACTTTC.

The chain has TRBV5-1 and TRBJ2-2; TRBD1 matches 9 bases. The V and J ends lost 4 bases and 4 bases, in that order; junction bases with no gene match: 5. CDR1 and CDR2 (germline): SGHRS, YFSETQ. The CDR3 length is 15 residues. The CDR3 nucleotides read TGCGCCAGCAGCCTGGGACAGGGTGTCACCGGGGAGCTGTTTTTT. Its protein product is CASSLGQGVTGELFF.

The chain recombines TRBV6-6 with TRBJ2-2; 8 positions match TRBD2. Losses at the gene ends were 2 bases for V and 4 bases for J; bases not matched to a gene: 3. The germline gives CDR1 MNHNY, CDR2 SVGAGI (reference sequence). The CDR3 is made up of 15 amino acids. DNA of the CDR3: TGTGCCAGCAGTTACCGGGAGGGCGGCACCGGGGAGCTGTTTTTT. Translation gives CASSYREGGTGELFF.

The rearrangement uses TRBV6-1 and TRBJ2-6; D is unresolved. This CDR3 is 14 amino acids long. Germline V gene lookup returns CDR1 MNHNS and CDR2 SASEGT. V dropped 7 bases and J dropped 0 bases, with 7 bases sitting between them. The CDR3 sequence: CASTRDSGANVLTF. CDR3 DNA sequence: TGTGCCAGCACAAGAGACTCTGGGGCCAACGTCCTGACTTTC.

J is TRBJ1-4 and V is TRBV6-1; D might be TRBD1 (5 bases). The germline V and J ends were trimmed by 4 bases and 4 bases, with 19 bases remaining between them. The germline CDR1 and CDR2 sequences are MNHNS and SASEGT. The CDR3 covers 17 residues. CDR3 nucleotide sequence: TGTGCCAGCAGTGGGGGTTCCAGAGACAGAGTTAATGAAAAACTGTTTTTT. The encoded protein is CASSGGSRDRVNEKLFF.

The rearrangement links TRBV5-4 to TRBJ2-7, with 9 bases matching TRBD2. Unmatched junction bases numbered 11, after V lost 0 bases and J lost 4 bases. This CDR3 comprises 17 residues. Germline V CDR1 and CDR2: SGHNT, YYREEE (reference sequence). CDR3 sequence: CASSLEGRRGGLYEQYF. CDR3 nucleotide sequence: TGTGCCAGCAGCTTGGAGGGGCGGCGGGGGGGCTTGTACGAGCAGTACTTC.

The chain joins TRBV28 to TRBJ2-1, with 9 positions matching TRBD2. J gave up 0 bases and V 7 bases, and 10 bases lay outside the gene matches. The CDR3 is made up of 17 amino acids. Germline lookup yields CDR1 MDHEN and CDR2 SYDVKM. In DNA, the CDR3 is TGTGCCAGCACCCAACCTAGCGGGGCGCTCTCCTACAATGAGCAGTTCTTC. Its protein product is CASTQPSGALSYNEQFF.

The chain couples TRBV7-6 to TRBJ2-1; perhaps TRBD2 as D (5 bases). The CDR3 covers 16 residues. Germline V CDR1 and CDR2: SGHVS, FNYEAQ. The V end was cut by 4 bases, the J end by 7 bases, with 20 bases between. The CDR3 sequence: CASSSLAGKVLNEQFF. The CDR3 DNA is TGTGCCAGCAGCTCCCTAGCCGGGAAGGTTCTAAATGAGCAGTTCTTC.

CDR3 amino acids: CASSLAPGQPRGEAFF. The CDR3 DNA follows: TGCGCCAGCAGTTTAGCTCCGGGACAGCCGCGGGGTGAAGCTTTCTTT. The V call is TRBV5-1, the J call TRBJ1-1; TRBD1 matches at 7 bases. This CDR3 has 16 residues. The germline gives CDR1 SGHRS, CDR2 YFSETQ. With 5 bases clipped from V and 7 bases from J, the junction kept 17 bases outside the gene matches.

V gene TRBV18 combines with J gene TRBJ2-3; D is ambiguous. The CDR3 spans 13 residues. Germline V gene sequence: CDR1 KGHSH, CDR2 LQKENI. Trimming took 3 bases from V and 6 from J, leaving 10 bases between them. CDR3 nucleotides: TGTGCCAGCTCACCGAACTATGGGGATACGCAGTATTTT. Translated: CASSPNYGDTQYF.

V and J are TRBV19 and TRBJ2-6; D is uncertain. V dropped 1 base and J dropped 0 bases, with 16 bases sitting between them. The CDR3 is made up of 19 amino acids. Germline CDR1 and CDR2: LNHDA and SQIVND (reference sequence). CDR3 sequence reads: CASSIVGGGPYSGANVLTF. CDR3 nucleotide sequence: TGTGCCAGTAGTATAGTTGGCGGTGGCCCCTACTCTGGGGCCAACGTCCTGACTTTC. Complete variable domain (other parts from reference TRBV19 and TRBJ2-6): DGGITQSPKYLFRKEGQNVTLSCEQNLNHDAMYWYRQDPGQGLRLIYYSQIVNDFQKGDIAEGYSVSREKKESFPLTVTSAQKNPTAFYLCASSIVGGGPYSGANVLTFGAGSRLTVL.

This clone appeared a single time. V and J are TRBV11-2 and TRBJ2-7; no reliable D call. The CDR3 sequence is 13 residues long. Deletions cut 5 bases from V and 2 bases from J, with 10 bases between. Germline values: CDR1 SGHAT, CDR2 FQNNGV. This CDR3 is CASSPTYPYEQYF. CDR3 nucleotide sequence: TGTGCCAGCAGCCCTACGTACCCCTACGAGCAGTACTTC.

The chain combines TRBV6-1 with TRBJ1-5; D remains unclear. Germline values: CDR1 MNHNS, CDR2 SASEGT. There are 15 residues in the CDR3. V was trimmed by 1 base and J by 2 bases, leaving 9 bases between them. CDR3 protein: CASSEVGIRNQPQHF. The DNA of the CDR3 is TGTGCCAGCAGTGAAGTTGGCATCCGCAATCAGCCCCAGCATTTT.

V gene TRBV6-1 combines with J gene TRBJ1-1, with D perhaps matching TRBD1 (5 bases). The V gene lost 10 bases and the J gene lost 0 bases, with 15 bases spanning the gap. Germline loops: CDR1 MNHNS, CDR2 SASEGT. The CDR3 extends over 14 amino acids. The CDR3, as DNA: TGTGCCACTTCCAAAGCGGGGCTGAACACTGAAGCTTTCTTT. The encoded protein is CATSKAGLNTEAFF.